The 5 T cell receptor beta chains presented below share a single source sample, sequenced in a study of high-grade serous ovarian cancer treatment subgroups. Libraries were prepared by immunoSEQ multiplex PCR; TCRdb keeps only in-frame clonotypes and omits some of them. The sample includes 2,500 to 3,000 clones, about 70% of them seen just once. Tumor samples were obtained before definitive surgery or chemotherapy. The sequenced sample was tumor tissue. These receptors were obtained from a human donor with high-grade serous ovarian cancer.

The J gene is TRBJ1-2, the V gene TRBV11-2; the D gene is possibly TRBD1 (6 bases). Germline loops: CDR1 SGHAT, CDR2 FQNNGV. The CDR3 consists of 14 residues. V dropped 8 bases and J dropped 8 bases, with 21 bases sitting between them. In DNA form, the CDR3 reads TGTGCCAGCCCTGGAGGGGGGGTAATAGGCGGCTACACCTTC. Its translation is CASPGGGVIGGYTF.

This clone turned up a few times. The V gene is TRBV30, the J gene TRBJ1-1, with TRBD1 as a possible D gene (5 bases). V was cut by 4 bases and J by 5 bases, with 17 bases left in between. Germline-derived CDR1 and CDR2 are GTSNPN and SVGIG (reference sequence). The CDR3 runs to 14 residues. CDR3 coding DNA: TGTGCCTGGAACTTTGGGGGGAGTGAGACTGAAGCTTTCTTT. Translation gives CAWNFGGSETEAFF.

The J gene is TRBJ1-6, the V gene TRBV27; tentatively, D is TRBD1 (5 bases). This CDR3 has 15 residues. CDR1 is MNHEY, CDR2 SMNVEV, per germline (reference sequence). V was cut by 5 bases and J by 6 bases, with 14 bases left in between. The CDR3 region is CASSIPGTANSPLHF. The CDR3 DNA follows: TGTGCCAGCAGTATCCCCGGGACGGCTAATTCACCCCTCCACTTT.

V usage is TRBV7-2 and J usage is TRBJ2-7, with D maybe TRBD2 (5 bases). CDR1 is SGHTA, CDR2 FQGNSA, per germline. The CDR3 spans 16 residues. V lost 1 base to trimming and J lost 2 bases, with 15 bases between them. The CDR3 here is CASSLVGSGLPYEQYF. In DNA, the CDR3 is TGTGCCAGCAGCTTAGTGGGGTCCGGACTTCCCTACGAGCAGTACTTC.

This chain uses TRBV2 with TRBJ1-3; possibly TRBD1 for D (5 bases). The CDR3 length is 13 residues. Germline V CDR1 and CDR2: SNHLY, FYNNEI. V shed 6 bases and J shed 5 bases, with 11 bases lying between them. CDR3 nucleotides: TGTGCCAGCAGGGGGGGGGTAAGAAACACCATATATTTT. This translates into CASRGGVRNTIYF.